A single sample gave rise to the 4 T cell receptor beta chains below, sequenced in a study of identical twins. TCRdb re-called the 5' RACE reads through MiXCR, storing one row per CDR3 protein. The sample lists about 530,000 distinct CDR3 sequences; around 20% were seen once. These data were likewise used in another study, on yellow fever vaccine responses in identical twins.

The sequenced material came from CD4+ T cells sorted from blood. The receptors were gathered from a woman between 18 and 29 years old in good health.

The J gene is TRBJ2-3, the V gene TRBV5-1; TRBD1 matches at 7 bases. Trimming took 2 bases from V and 5 from J; bases not matched to a gene: 8. The CDR3 loop spans 15 amino acids. CDR1 SGHRS and CDR2 YFSETQ come from the germline V gene. CDR3 sequence reads: CASSLTRGSGDTQYF. The DNA of the CDR3 is TGCGCCAGCAGCTTAACCAGGGGGTCGGGAGATACGCAGTATTTT.

The V call is TRBV10-3, the J call TRBJ2-7; D remains unclear. Between the trimmed V and J ends, which lost 4 bases and 6 bases, there was a span of 7 bases. Germline CDR1 and CDR2: ENHRY and SYGVKD. The CDR3 covers 11 residues. The CDR3, as DNA: TGTGCCATCAGTGCCCTCTCCGAGCAGTACTTC. It encodes CAISALSEQYF.

This clonotype was seen many times. The chain uses TRBV4-2 and TRBJ2-1; D perhaps matches TRBD1 (7 bases). V was cut by 7 bases and J by 4 bases, with 20 bases left in between. The CDR3 has 16 amino acids. CDR1 and CDR2 (germline): LGHNA, YNFKEQ. The DNA of the CDR3 is TGTGCCAGCACTATTGGCGGGACAGATATATACAATGAGCAGTTCTTC. Translation: CASTIGGTDIYNEQFF.

The chain recombines TRBV11-2 with TRBJ2-2; TRBD2 aligns across 7 bases. The germline gives CDR1 SGHAT, CDR2 FQNNGV. The V segment lost 5 bases and the J segment 4 bases; nucleotides outside the gene matches: 10. This CDR3 has 16 residues. CDR3 in DNA: TGTGCCAGCAGCCCGAGGACTAGTATGAGCACCGGGGAGCTGTTTTTT. Residues: CASSPRTSMSTGELFF.